The 15 T cell receptor beta chains presented below share a single source sample, sequenced in a study of memory CD4+ T cells and cytomegalovirus serostatus. TCRdb's copy holds only in-frame clones and misses some; the assay was immunoSEQ multiplex PCR. The repertoire holds around 38,000 clones, with about 82% as singletons. The sort gate was single viable CD3+CD4+CD8-CD45RO+ cells for memory CD4+ T cells. The specimen was memory CD4+ T cells from blood. These receptors were obtained from an adult in good health and CMV-seronegative.

The sample holds a few counts of this clone. The chain's CDR3 is CASFRDGGSTDTQYF. CDR3 bases: TGCGCCAGCTTTCGAGACGGGGGGTCCACAGATACGCAGTATTTT. The chain is built from TRBV5-1 and TRBJ2-3; 7 bases are shared with TRBD2. The germline CDR1 and CDR2 sequences are SGHRS and YFSETQ. The CDR3 has 15 amino acids. The ends lost 7 bases at V and 2 bases at J; junction bases unmatched: 10.

This clone was detected only a few times. The chain uses TRBV5-1 and TRBJ2-7; 8 bases are a match to TRBD1. V lost 0 bases to trimming and J lost 3 bases; unmatched junction nucleotides: 8. Germline loops: CDR1 SGHRS, CDR2 YFSETQ. CDR3 size: 16 residues. The CDR3 region is CASSLEPGQDYYEQYF. For the CDR3, the DNA is TGCGCCAGCAGCTTGGAACCGGGACAGGATTACTACGAGCAGTACTTC.

This chain connects TRBV9 to TRBJ2-5; tentative D call: TRBD2 (5 bases). The CDR3 sequence is 13 residues long. CDR1 and CDR2 (germline): SGDLS, YYNGEE. V shed 5 bases and J shed 0 bases, with 8 bases lying between them. DNA of the CDR3: TGTGCCAGCAGTTCTAGCCACCAAGAGACCCAGTACTTC. This translates into CASSSSHQETQYF.

V is TRBV30 and J is TRBJ1-3; D possibly corresponds to TRBD1 (5 bases). Germline lookup yields CDR1 GTSNPN and CDR2 SVGIG (reference sequence). CDR3 length: 19 amino acids. V lost 2 bases and J lost 4, with 27 bases in between. The CDR3 sequence: CAWSLYGTYNALPGNTIYF. The CDR3 nucleotides are TGTGCCTGGAGTTTATACGGGACCTACAATGCCCTGCCGGGAAACACCATATATTTT.

The V call is TRBV7-9, the J call TRBJ2-7; 9 positions match TRBD1. Germline trimming cut 3 bases from V and 0 bases from J; bases unmatched to any gene: 0. There are 14 residues in the CDR3. Per the germline V gene, CDR1 is SEHNR and CDR2 is FQNEAQ (reference sequence). CDR3 DNA: TGTGCCAGCAGCTTGACAGGGGGCTCCTACGAGCAGTACTTC. Translated: CASSLTGGSYEQYF.

The chain uses TRBV7-3 and TRBJ2-5, with D perhaps matching TRBD1 (6 bases). The length of the CDR3 is 14 residues. Trimming stripped 5 bases from V and 2 bases from J, with 12 bases between. Germline lookup yields CDR1 SGHTA and CDR2 FQGTGA. This CDR3 is CASSPRGLQETQYF. In DNA form, the CDR3 reads TGTGCCAGCAGCCCCAGGGGTCTTCAAGAGACCCAGTACTTC.

The CDR3, as DNA: TGTGCCAGCAGCCACTCCGGGCCGAACTACGAGCAGTACTTC. Translation: CASSHSGPNYEQYF. V gene TRBV7-9 combines with J gene TRBJ2-7; D gene unclear. The CDR3 is 14 residues long. Between the trimmed V and J ends, which lost 5 bases and 3 bases, there was a span of 14 bases. Germline V lookup: CDR1 SEHNR, CDR2 FQNEAQ (reference sequence).

The rearrangement links TRBV18 to TRBJ1-3; 7 nucleotides agree with TRBD1. Germline CDR1 KGHSH, CDR2 LQKENI. The CDR3 spans 16 residues. With 3 bases clipped from V and 0 bases from J, the junction kept 5 bases outside the gene matches. CDR3 protein: CASSPTGQNSGNTIYF. The CDR3, as DNA: TGTGCCAGCTCACCCACGGGACAGAACTCTGGAAACACCATATATTTT.

This clone is judged medium-sized. The chain carries TRBV6-1 and TRBJ2-1; D not certain. The CDR3 is 15 residues long. V dropped 8 bases and J dropped 6 bases, with 20 bases sitting between them. Germline V CDR1 and CDR2: MNHNS, SASEGT. In DNA form, the CDR3 reads TGTGCCAGCGGACCTCAGTCGGGTGCAGGCAATGAGCAGTTCTTC. This sequence encodes CASGPQSGAGNEQFF.

V and J are TRBV25-1 and TRBJ2-6; the D call may be TRBD1 or TRBD2 (5 bases each). Trimming took off 2 bases at V and 1 base at J, with 9 bases between the two ends. The CDR3 is 16 residues long. CDR1 and CDR2 from the germline V gene are MGHDK and SYGVNS. This CDR3 reads CASSEGGSSGANVLTF. Here the CDR3 DNA reads TGTGCCAGCAGTGAAGGGGGTAGTTCTGGGGCCAACGTCCTGACTTTC.

V usage is TRBV19 and J usage is TRBJ1-6; D remains unclear. Trimming pared 0 bases from V and 11 bases from J, leaving 11 bases between. Germline V lookup: CDR1 LNHDA, CDR2 SQIVND (reference sequence). The CDR3 loop spans 14 amino acids. The CDR3 reads CASSIEGMATPLHF. The DNA of the CDR3 is TGTGCCAGTAGTATAGAGGGGATGGCGACACCCCTCCACTTT.

The V call is TRBV28, the J call TRBJ2-5, with TRBD1 identical over 7 bases. The length of the CDR3 is 15 residues. The V segment lost 4 bases and the J segment 1 base; nucleotides outside the gene matches: 6. CDR1 is MDHEN and CDR2 is SYDVKM in the germline V gene. CDR3 protein: CASSSPGTAQETQYF. Here the CDR3 DNA reads TGTGCCAGCAGTTCCCCCGGGACAGCCCAAGAGACCCAGTACTTC. The full variable domain, completed using reference TRBV28 and TRBJ2-5, is DVKVTQSSRYLVKRTGEKVFLECVQDMDHENMFWYRQDPGLGLRLIYFSYDVKMKEKGDIPEGYSVSREKKERFSLILESASTNQTSMYLCASSSPGTAQETQYFGPGTRLLVL.

This clone appeared a few times. The chain couples TRBV4-2 to TRBJ2-1; 7 bases are a match to TRBD2. J lost 2 bases, V lost 4 bases, and 5 bases had no gene match. This CDR3 comprises 15 residues. Germline V gene data show CDR1 as LGHNA and CDR2 as YNFKEQ. The CDR3 is CASSPGLQTYNEQFF. The CDR3 DNA follows: TGTGCCAGCAGCCCGGGACTACAAACCTACAATGAGCAGTTCTTC.

The chain recombines TRBV2 with TRBJ2-7; D may be TRBD2 (6 bases). The CDR3 loop spans 15 amino acids. In germline, CDR1 is SNHLY, CDR2 FYNNEI. The ends were cut back, 4 bases at V and 1 base at J, with 14 bases in the middle. The CDR3 DNA reads TGTGCCAGCAGTGGGGAAGCGGGCTTTTCCTACGAGCAGTACTTC. Protein: CASSGEAGFSYEQYF.

The chain joins TRBV11-2 to TRBJ1-4; D perhaps matches TRBD1 (5 bases). CDR1 and CDR2 from the germline V gene are SGHAT and FQNNGV. V lost 4 bases, J lost 0 bases, and 24 bases lay in between. The CDR3 is 20 residues long. The CDR3 loop reads CASSSEGVGRIFATNEKLFF. For the CDR3, the DNA is TGTGCCAGCAGCTCAGAAGGAGTGGGACGGATATTTGCAACTAATGAAAAACTGTTTTTT.